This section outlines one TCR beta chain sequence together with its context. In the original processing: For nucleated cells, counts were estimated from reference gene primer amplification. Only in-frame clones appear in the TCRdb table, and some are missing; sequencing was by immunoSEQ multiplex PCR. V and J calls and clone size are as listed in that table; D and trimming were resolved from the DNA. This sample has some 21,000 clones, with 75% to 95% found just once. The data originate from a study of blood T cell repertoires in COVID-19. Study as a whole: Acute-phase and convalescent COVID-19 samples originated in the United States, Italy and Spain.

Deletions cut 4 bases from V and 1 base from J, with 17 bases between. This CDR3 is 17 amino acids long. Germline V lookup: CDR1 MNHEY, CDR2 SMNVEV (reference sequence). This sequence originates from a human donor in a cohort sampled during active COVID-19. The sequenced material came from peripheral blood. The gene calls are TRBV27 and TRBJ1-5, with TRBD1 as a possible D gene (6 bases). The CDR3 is CASSSTRGGVSNQPQHF. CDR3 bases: TGTGCCAGCAGTTCTACCCGGGGGGGCGTGAGCAATCAGCCCCAGCATTTT.